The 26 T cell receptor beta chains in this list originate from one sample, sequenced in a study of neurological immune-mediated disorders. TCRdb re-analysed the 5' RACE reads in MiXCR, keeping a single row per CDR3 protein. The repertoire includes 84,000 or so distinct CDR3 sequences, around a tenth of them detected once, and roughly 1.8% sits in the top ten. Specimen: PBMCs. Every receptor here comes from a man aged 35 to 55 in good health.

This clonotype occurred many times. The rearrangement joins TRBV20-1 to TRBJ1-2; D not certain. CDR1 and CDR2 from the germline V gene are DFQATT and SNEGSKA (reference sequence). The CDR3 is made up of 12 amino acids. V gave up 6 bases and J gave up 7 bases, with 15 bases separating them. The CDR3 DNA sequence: TGCAGTGCCCACCGGGAGGGATTTGGCTACACCTTC. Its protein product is CSAHREGFGYTF.

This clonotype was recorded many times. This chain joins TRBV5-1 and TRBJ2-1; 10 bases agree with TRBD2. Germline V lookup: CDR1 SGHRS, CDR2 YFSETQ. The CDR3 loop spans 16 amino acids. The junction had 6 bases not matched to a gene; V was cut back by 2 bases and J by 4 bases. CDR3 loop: CASSFLAGVNYNEQFF. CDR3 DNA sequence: TGCGCCAGCAGCTTCCTAGCGGGAGTTAATTACAATGAGCAGTTCTTC.

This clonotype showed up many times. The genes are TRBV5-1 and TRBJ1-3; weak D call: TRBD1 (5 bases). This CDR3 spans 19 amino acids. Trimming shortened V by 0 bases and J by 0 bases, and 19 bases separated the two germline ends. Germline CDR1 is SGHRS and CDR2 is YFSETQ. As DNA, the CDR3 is TGCGCCAGCAGCTTGGATTGGTCAGGGAACGGGGGCTCTGGAAACACCATATATTTT. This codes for CASSLDWSGNGGSGNTIYF.

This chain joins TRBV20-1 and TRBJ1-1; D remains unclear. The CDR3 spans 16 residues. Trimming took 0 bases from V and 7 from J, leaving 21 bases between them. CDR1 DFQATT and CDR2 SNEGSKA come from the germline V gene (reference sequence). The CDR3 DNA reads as TGCAGTGCTAGAGATATGAGTGGACTGGGTCTAGGTGAAGCTTTCTTT. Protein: CSARDMSGLGLGEAFF.

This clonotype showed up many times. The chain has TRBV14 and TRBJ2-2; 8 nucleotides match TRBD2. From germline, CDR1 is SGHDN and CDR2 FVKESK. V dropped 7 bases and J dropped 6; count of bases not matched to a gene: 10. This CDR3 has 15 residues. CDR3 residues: CASTRTGGEAGELFF. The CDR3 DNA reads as TGTGCCAGCACAAGAACGGGAGGGGAGGCCGGGGAGCTGTTTTTT.

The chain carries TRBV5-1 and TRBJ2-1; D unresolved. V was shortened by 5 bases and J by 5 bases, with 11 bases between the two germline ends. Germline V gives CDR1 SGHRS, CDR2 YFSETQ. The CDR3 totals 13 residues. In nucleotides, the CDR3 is TGCGCCAGCAGTAGAGAATTGGACAATGAGCAGTTCTTC. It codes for CASSRELDNEQFF.

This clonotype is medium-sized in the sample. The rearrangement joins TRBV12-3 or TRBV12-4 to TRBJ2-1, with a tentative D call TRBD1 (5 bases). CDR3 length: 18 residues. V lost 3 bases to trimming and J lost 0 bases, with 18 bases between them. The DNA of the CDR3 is TGTGCCAGCAGTTTTTTAGACAGAACAGAGGCCTCCTACAATGAGCAGTTCTTC. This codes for CASSFLDRTEASYNEQFF.

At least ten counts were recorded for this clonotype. The CDR3 nucleotides are TGTGCCAGCAGTTCTCCCGCGAACACTGAAGCTTTCTTT. Residues: CASSSPANTEAFF. The genes are TRBV12-3 or TRBV12-4 and TRBJ1-1; D gene unclear. There are 13 residues in the CDR3. Trimming shortened V by 4 bases and J by 1 base, and 7 bases separated the two germline ends.

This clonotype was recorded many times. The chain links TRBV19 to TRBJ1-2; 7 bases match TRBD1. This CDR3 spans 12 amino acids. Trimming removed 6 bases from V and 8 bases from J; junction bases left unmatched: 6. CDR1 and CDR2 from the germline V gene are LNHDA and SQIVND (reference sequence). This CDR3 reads CASSTGAKGYTF. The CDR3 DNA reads TGTGCCAGTAGCACAGGGGCTAAGGGCTACACCTTC.

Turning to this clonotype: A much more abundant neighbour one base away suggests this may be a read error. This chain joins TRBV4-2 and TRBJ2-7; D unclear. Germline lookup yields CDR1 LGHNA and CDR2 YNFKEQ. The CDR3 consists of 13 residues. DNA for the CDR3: TGTGCCAGCAACCAAGAACCGGGTGACGAGCAGTACTTC. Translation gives CASNQEPGDEQYF.

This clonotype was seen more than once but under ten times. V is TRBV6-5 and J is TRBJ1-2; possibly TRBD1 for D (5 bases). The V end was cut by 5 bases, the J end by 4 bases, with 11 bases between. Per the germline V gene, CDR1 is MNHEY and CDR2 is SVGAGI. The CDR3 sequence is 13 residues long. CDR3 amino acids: CASSKRTTYGYTF. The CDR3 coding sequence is TGTGCCAGCAGTAAACGGACAACCTATGGCTACACCTTC.

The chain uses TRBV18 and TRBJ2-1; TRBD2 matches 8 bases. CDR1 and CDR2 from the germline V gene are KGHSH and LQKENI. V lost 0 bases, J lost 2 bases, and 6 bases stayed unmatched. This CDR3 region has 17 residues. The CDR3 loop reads CASSPPGAGGTYNEQFF. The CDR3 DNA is TGTGCCAGCTCACCACCGGGGGCGGGAGGTACCTACAATGAGCAGTTCTTC.

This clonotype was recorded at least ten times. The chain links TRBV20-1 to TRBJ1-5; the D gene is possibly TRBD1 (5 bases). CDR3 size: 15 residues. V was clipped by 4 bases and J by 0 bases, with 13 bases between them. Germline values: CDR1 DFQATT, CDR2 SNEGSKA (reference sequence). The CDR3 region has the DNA TGCAGTGCTACCCCGGGACCTTCTAGCAATCAGCCCCAGCATTTT. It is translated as CSATPGPSSNQPQHF.

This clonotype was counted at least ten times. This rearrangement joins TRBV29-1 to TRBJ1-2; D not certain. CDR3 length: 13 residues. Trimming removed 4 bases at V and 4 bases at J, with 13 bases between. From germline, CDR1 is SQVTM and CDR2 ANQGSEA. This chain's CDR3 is CSVVAGPTYGYTF. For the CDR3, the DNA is TGCAGCGTTGTAGCGGGCCCCACCTATGGCTACACCTTC.

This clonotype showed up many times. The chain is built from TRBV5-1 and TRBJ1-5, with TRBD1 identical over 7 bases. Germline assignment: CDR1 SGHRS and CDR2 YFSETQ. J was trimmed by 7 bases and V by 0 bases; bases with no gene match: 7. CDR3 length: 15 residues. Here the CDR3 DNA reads TGCGCCAGCAGCTTGGGACAGGGTTATGGACAGCCCCAGCATTTT. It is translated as CASSLGQGYGQPQHF. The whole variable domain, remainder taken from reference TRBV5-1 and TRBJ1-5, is KAGVTQTPRYLIKTRGQQVTLSCSPISGHRSVSWYQQTPGQGLQFLFEYFSETQRNKGNFPGRFSGRQFSNSRSEMNVSTLELGDSALYLCASSLGQGYGQPQHFGDGTRLSIL.

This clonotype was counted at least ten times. CDR3 protein: CASSRHSGGYYEQYF. The DNA of the CDR3 is TGTGCCAGCAGCCGACATAGCGGGGGGTATTACGAGCAGTACTTC. The J gene is TRBJ2-7, the V gene TRBV7-9, with 10 bases lining up with TRBD2. Germline lookup yields CDR1 SEHNR and CDR2 FQNEAQ (reference sequence). This CDR3 is 15 amino acids long. J lost 4 bases, V lost 5 bases, and 8 bases had no gene match.

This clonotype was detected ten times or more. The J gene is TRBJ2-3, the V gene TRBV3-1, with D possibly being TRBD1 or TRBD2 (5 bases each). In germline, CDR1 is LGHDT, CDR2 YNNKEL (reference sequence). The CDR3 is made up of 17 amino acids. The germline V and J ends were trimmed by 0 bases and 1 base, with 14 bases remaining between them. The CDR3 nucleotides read TGTGCCAGCAGCCAAGACCTCCGGGACCAAGGCACAGATACGCAGTATTTT. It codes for CASSQDLRDQGTDTQYF.

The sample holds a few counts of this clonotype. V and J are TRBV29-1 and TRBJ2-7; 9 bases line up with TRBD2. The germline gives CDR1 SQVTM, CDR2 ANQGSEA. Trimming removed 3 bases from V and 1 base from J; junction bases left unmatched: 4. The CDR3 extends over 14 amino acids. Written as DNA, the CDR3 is TGCAGCGTTGATGTGGCGGGAGGGTCCTACGAGCAGTACTTC. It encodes CSVDVAGGSYEQYF.

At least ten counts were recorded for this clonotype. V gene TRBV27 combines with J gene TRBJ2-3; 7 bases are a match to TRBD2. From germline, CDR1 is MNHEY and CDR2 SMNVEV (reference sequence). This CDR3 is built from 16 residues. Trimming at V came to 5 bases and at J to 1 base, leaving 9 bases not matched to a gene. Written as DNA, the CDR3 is TGTGCCAGCAGTATTTTGACTAGCATGGGCACAGATACGCAGTATTTT. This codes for CASSILTSMGTDTQYF.

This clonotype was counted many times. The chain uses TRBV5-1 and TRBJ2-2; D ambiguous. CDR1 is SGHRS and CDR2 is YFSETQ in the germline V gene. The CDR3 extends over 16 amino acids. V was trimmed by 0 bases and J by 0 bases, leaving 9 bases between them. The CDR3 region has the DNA TGCGCCAGCAGCTTGGACCGTCTAGCGAACACCGGGGAGCTGTTTTTT. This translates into CASSLDRLANTGELFF.

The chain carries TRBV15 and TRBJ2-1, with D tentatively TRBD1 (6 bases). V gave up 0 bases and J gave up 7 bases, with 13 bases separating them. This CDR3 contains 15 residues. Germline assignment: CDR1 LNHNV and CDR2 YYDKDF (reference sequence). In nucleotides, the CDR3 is TGTGCCACCAGCAGAGATGCCGGACAGTATAATGAGCAGTTCTTC. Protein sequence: CATSRDAGQYNEQFF.

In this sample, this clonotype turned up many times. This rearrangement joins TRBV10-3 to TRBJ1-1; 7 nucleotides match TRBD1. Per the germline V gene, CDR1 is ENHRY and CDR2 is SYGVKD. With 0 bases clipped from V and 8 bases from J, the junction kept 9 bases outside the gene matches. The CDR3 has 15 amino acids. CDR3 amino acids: CAISESRGPVGEAFF. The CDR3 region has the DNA TGTGCCATCAGTGAGTCGAGGGGGCCAGTAGGAGAAGCTTTCTTT.

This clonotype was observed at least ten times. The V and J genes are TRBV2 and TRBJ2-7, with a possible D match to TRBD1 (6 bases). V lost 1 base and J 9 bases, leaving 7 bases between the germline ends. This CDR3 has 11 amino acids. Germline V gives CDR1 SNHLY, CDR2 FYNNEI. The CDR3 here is CASSEGRGQYF. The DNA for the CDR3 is TGTGCCAGCAGTGAAGGCAGGGGGCAGTACTTC.

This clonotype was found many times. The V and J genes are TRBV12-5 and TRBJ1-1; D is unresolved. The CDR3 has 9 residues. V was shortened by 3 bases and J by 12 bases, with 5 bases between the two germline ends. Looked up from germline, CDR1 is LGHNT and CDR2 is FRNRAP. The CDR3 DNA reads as TGTGCTAGTGGTTTTTTGTCTTTCTTT. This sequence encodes CASGFLSFF.

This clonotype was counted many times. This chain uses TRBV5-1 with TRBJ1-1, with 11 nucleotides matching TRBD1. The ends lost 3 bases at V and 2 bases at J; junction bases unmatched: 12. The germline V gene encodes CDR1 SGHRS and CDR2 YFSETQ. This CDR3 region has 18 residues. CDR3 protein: CASSSFPGQGVLNTEAFF. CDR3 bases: TGCGCCAGCAGCTCCTTCCCGGGACAGGGGGTATTAAACACTGAAGCTTTCTTT.

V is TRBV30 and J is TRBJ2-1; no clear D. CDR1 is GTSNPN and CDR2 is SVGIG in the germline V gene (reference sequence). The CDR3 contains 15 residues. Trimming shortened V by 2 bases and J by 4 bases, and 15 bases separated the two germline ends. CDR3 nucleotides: TGTGCCTGGAGTAGGGATTCGCGGCCTTACAATGAGCAGTTCTTC. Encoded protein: CAWSRDSRPYNEQFF.